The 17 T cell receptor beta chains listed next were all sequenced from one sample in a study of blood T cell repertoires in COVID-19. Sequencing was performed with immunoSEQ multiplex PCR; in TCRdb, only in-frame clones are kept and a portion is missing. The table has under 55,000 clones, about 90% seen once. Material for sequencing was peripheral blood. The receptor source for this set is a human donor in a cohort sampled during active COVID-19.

In DNA, the CDR3 is TGTGCCAGCAGCTTAGGCGGGACAGCGAACACTGAAGCTTTCTTT. This gives the protein CASSLGGTANTEAFF. V usage is TRBV7-9 and J usage is TRBJ1-1, with 7 bases aligning to TRBD1. The CDR3 extends over 15 amino acids. Germline V CDR1 and CDR2: SEHNR, FQNEAQ (reference sequence). Trimming removed 1 base from V and 1 base from J; junction bases left unmatched: 3.

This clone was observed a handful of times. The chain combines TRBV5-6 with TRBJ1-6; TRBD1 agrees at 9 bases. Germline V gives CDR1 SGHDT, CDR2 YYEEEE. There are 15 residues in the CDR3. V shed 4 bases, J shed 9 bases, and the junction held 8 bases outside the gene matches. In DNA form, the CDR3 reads TGTGCCAGCAGCCAGGGACAGGGTGAGGGTTCACCCCTCCACTTT. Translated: CASSQGQGEGSPLHF.

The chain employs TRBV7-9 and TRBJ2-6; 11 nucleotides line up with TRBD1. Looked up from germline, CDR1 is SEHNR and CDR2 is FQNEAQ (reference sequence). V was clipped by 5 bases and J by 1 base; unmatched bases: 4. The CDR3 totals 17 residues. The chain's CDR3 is CASSTRDRGSGANVLTF. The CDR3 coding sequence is TGTGCCAGCAGCACTAGGGACAGGGGGTCTGGGGCCAACGTCCTGACTTTC.

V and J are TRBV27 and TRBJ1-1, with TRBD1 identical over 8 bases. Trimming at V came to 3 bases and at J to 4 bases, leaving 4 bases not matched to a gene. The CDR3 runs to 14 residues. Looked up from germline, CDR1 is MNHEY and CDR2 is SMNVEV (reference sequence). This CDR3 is CASSFRGQGTEAFF. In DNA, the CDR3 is TGTGCCAGCAGTTTCCGAGGACAGGGCACTGAAGCTTTCTTT.

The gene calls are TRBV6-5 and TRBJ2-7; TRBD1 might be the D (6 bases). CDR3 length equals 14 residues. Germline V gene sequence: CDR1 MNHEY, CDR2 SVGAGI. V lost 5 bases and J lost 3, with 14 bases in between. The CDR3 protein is CASSPQGLRYEQYF. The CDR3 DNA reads TGTGCCAGCAGTCCACAGGGTTTACGCTACGAGCAGTACTTC.

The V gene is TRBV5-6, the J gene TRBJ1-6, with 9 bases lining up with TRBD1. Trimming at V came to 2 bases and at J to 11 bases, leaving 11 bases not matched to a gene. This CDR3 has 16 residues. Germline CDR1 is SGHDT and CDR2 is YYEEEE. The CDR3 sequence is CASSFLTGGKTTPLHF. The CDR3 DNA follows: TGTGCCAGCAGCTTCCTGACAGGGGGGAAAACGACACCCCTCCACTTT.

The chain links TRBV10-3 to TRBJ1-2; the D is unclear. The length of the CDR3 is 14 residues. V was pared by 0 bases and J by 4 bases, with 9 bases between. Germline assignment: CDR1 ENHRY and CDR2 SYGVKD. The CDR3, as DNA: TGTGCCATCAGTGAGTCGGGCCTAGCCTATGGCTACACCTTC. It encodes CAISESGLAYGYTF.

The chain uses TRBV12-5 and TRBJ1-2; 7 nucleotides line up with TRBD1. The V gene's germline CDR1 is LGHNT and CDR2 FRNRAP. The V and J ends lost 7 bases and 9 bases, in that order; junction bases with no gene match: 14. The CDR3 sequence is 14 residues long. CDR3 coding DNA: TGTGCTAGTGCCACGGGAAAGGGGGCTCTAAGCTACACCTTC. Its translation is CASATGKGALSYTF.

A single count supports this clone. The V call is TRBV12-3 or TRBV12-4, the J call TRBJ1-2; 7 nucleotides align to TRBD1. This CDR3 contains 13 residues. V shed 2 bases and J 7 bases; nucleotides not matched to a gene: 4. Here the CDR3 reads CASSLQGVSGYTF. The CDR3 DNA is TGTGCCAGCAGTTTACAGGGGGTTAGTGGCTACACCTTC.

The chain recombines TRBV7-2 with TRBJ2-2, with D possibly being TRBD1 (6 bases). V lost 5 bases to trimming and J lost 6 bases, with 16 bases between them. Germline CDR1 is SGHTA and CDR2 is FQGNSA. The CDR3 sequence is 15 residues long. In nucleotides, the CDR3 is TGTGCCAGCAGCCCCCCCTTAGGGGGTGCCGGGGAGCTGTTTTTT. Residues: CASSPPLGGAGELFF.

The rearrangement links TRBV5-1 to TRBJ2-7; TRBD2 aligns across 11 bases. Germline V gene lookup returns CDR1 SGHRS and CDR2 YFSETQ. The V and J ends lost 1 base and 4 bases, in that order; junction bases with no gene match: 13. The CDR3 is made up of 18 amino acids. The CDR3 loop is CASSLISRTSGGGYEQYF. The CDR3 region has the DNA TGCGCCAGCAGCTTGATTAGTCGAACTAGCGGGGGTGGTTACGAGCAGTACTTC.

The CDR3 loop reads CASSRSTSGGTQETQYF. The CDR3 DNA reads TGTGCCAGCTCACGCTCAACTAGCGGGGGAACCCAAGAGACCCAGTACTTC. The rearrangement uses TRBV18 and TRBJ2-5; 11 nucleotides agree with TRBD2. V was clipped by 4 bases and J by 1 base; unmatched bases: 8. The length of the CDR3 is 17 residues. Germline CDR1 and CDR2: KGHSH and LQKENI.

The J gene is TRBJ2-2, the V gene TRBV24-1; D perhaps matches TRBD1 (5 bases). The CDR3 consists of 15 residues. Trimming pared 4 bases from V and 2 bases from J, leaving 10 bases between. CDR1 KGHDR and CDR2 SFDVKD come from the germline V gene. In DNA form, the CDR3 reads TGTGCCACCAGTGACCAAGGACAAAACACCGGGGAGCTGTTTTTT. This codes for CATSDQGQNTGELFF.

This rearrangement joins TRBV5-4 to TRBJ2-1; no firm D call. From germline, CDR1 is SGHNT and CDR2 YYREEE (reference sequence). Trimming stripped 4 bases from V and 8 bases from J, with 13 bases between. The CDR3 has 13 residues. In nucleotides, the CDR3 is TGTGCCAGCAGCCCATTGGGCGACGATGAGCAGTTCTTC. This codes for CASSPLGDDEQFF.

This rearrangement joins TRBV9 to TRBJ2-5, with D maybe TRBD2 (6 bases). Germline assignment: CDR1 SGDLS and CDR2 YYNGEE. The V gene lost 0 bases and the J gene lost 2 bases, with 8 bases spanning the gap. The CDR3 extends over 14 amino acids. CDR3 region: CASSVEGTQETQYF. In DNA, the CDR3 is TGTGCCAGCAGCGTAGAGGGGACTCAAGAGACCCAGTACTTC. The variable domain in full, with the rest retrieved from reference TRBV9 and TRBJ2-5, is DSGVTQTPKHLITATGQRVTLRCSPRSGDLSVYWYQQSLDQGLQFLIQYYNGEERAKGNILERFSAQQFPDLHSELNLSSLELGDSALYFCASSVEGTQETQYFGPGTRLLVL.

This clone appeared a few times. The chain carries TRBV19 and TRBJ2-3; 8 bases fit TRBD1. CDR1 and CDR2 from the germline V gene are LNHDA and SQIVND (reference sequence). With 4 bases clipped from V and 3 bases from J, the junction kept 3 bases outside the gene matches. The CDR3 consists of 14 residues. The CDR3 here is CASSRGDRTDTQYF. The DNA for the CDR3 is TGTGCCAGTAGTAGGGGGGACAGGACAGATACGCAGTATTTT. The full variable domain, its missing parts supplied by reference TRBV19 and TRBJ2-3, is DGGITQSPKYLFRKEGQNVTLSCEQNLNHDAMYWYRQDPGQGLRLIYYSQIVNDFQKGDIAEGYSVSREKKESFPLTVTSAQKNPTAFYLCASSRGDRTDTQYFGPGTRLTVL.

As DNA, the CDR3 is TGTGCCAGCTCACCACCGTCCGGGGGGATGAACACTGAAGCTTTCTTT. The encoded protein is CASSPPSGGMNTEAFF. This chain joins TRBV18 and TRBJ1-1, with a weak D call TRBD1 (5 bases). The CDR3 runs to 16 residues. The germline V and J ends were trimmed by 0 bases and 0 bases, with 11 bases remaining between them. Germline lookup yields CDR1 KGHSH and CDR2 LQKENI.